What follows are 10 T cell receptor beta chains derived from one specimen sequenced in a study of neurological immune-mediated disorders. One entry per CDR3 protein, called by TCRdb with MiXCR from the 5' RACE reads. The repertoire holds approximately 30,000 distinct CDR3 sequences, with around a fifth as singletons. Sequencing used PBMCs. Receptor source: a woman aged 55-69 years in good health.

This clonotype showed up many times. This sequence joins TRBV7-2 and TRBJ1-4; TRBD1 matches 7 bases. The ends lost 5 bases at V and 5 bases at J; junction bases unmatched: 8. The V gene's germline CDR1 is SGHTA and CDR2 FQGNSA. The CDR3 length is 15 residues. CDR3 bases: TGTGCCAGCAGCCACGACAGGGTCTCGAATGAAAAACTGTTTTTT. Amino acids: CASSHDRVSNEKLFF.

This clonotype was found a few times. This chain joins TRBV5-1 and TRBJ1-6; 9 bases agree with TRBD1. Losses at the gene ends were 0 bases for V and 10 bases for J; bases not matched to a gene: 8. The CDR3 length is 16 residues. Germline CDR1 is SGHRS and CDR2 is YFSETQ. The CDR3 sequence is CASSLAVQGTGSPLHF. In DNA form, the CDR3 reads TGCGCCAGCAGCTTGGCCGTCCAGGGGACAGGGTCACCCCTCCACTTT. Supplemented by reference TRBV5-1 and TRBJ1-6, the full variable domain reads KAGVTQTPRYLIKTRGQQVTLSCSPISGHRSVSWYQQTPGQGLQFLFEYFSETQRNKGNFPGRFSGRQFSNSRSEMNVSTLELGDSALYLCASSLAVQGTGSPLHFGNGTRLTVT.

This clonotype was observed many times. The V gene is TRBV7-8, the J gene TRBJ2-2; D might be TRBD1 or TRBD2, each matching 5 bases. The CDR3 is made up of 16 amino acids. In germline, CDR1 is SGHVS, CDR2 FQNEAQ. The V gene lost 5 bases and the J gene lost 1 base, with 14 bases spanning the gap. CDR3 coding DNA: TGTGCCAGCAGCCAACCGGGACGGATGAACACCGGGGAGCTGTTTTTT. It yields the protein CASSQPGRMNTGELFF. Supplemented by reference TRBV7-8 and TRBJ2-2, the full variable domain reads GAGVSQSPRYKVAKRGQDVALRCDPISGHVSLFWYQQALGQGPEFLTYFQNEAQLDKSGLPSDRFFAERPEGSVSTLKIQRTQQEDSAVYLCASSQPGRMNTGELFFGEGSRLTVL.

Many counts were recorded for this clonotype. The genes are TRBV20-1 and TRBJ1-2; D remains unclear. Per the germline V gene, CDR1 is DFQATT and CDR2 is SNEGSKA (reference sequence). The CDR3 runs 11 residues. Trimming took 6 bases from V and 4 from J, leaving 9 bases between them. CDR3 in amino acids: CSAPGGYGYTF. Here the CDR3 DNA reads TGCAGTGCCCCGGGCGGCTATGGCTACACCTTC.

The chain is built from TRBV20-1 and TRBJ2-3, with a tentative D call TRBD2 (6 bases). Looked up from germline, CDR1 is DFQATT and CDR2 is SNEGSKA (reference sequence). The CDR3 spans 15 residues. Trimming shortened V by 0 bases and J by 2 bases, and 12 bases separated the two germline ends. CDR3 sequence reads: CSARDGSGFTDTQYF. The CDR3 DNA follows: TGCAGTGCTAGAGATGGTAGCGGATTCACAGATACGCAGTATTTT.

There are many counts of this clonotype. The CDR3 coding sequence is TGCGCCAGCAGCCCCTTAAGCCCCAGAGGAGACAATGAGCAGTTCTTC. This codes for CASSPLSPRGDNEQFF. The chain combines TRBV5-1 with TRBJ2-1, with D hard to call. Germline CDR1 reads SGHRS; CDR2 reads YFSETQ. V shed 4 bases and J shed 5 bases, with 19 bases lying between them. The CDR3 runs 16 residues.

This clonotype has a count of ten or more. The chain is built from TRBV29-1 and TRBJ1-4; maybe TRBD1 (6 bases). The CDR3 loop spans 17 amino acids. Germline assignment: CDR1 SQVTM and CDR2 ANQGSEA. Trimming left V 4 bases short and J 2 bases short, with 20 bases between. CDR3 sequence (DNA): TGCAGCGTTGTCTTCGCAGGGGCAATATCGACTAATGAAAAACTGTTTTTT. It encodes CSVVFAGAISTNEKLFF.

V gene TRBV29-1 combines with J gene TRBJ2-6; unclear D gene. Per germline, CDR1 SQVTM and CDR2 ANQGSEA. The ends were cut back, 0 bases at V and 8 bases at J, with 20 bases in the middle. The CDR3 runs to 17 residues. For the CDR3, the DNA is TGCAGCGTTGAAGATCCGCTTACGTGGCCCGGGTCCAACGTCCTGACTTTC. Translating it yields CSVEDPLTWPGSNVLTF. Full variable domain (outside the CDR3, taken from reference TRBV29-1 and TRBJ2-6): SAVISQKPSRDICQRGTSLTIQCQVDSQVTMMFWYRQQPGQSLTLIATANQGSEATYESGFVIDKFPISRPNLTFSTLTVSNMSPEDSSIYLCSVEDPLTWPGSNVLTFGAGSRLTVL.

This clonotype has a count of ten or more. The CDR3 bases are TGCGCCAGCAGCCCGGGACAGAGCAACTATGGCTACACCTTC. It specifies CASSPGQSNYGYTF. The V call is TRBV5-1, the J call TRBJ1-2; 7 bases fit TRBD1. CDR1 is SGHRS and CDR2 is YFSETQ in the germline V gene. This CDR3 has 14 amino acids. Trimming took 4 bases from V and 2 from J; bases not matched to a gene: 5.

In its sample, this clonotype was seen many times. This chain connects TRBV5-1 to TRBJ1-1, with D perhaps TRBD1 (5 bases). The germline V gene encodes CDR1 SGHRS and CDR2 YFSETQ. Trimming pared 1 base from V and 4 bases from J, leaving 14 bases between. This CDR3 is built from 15 residues. The DNA for the CDR3 is TGCGCCAGCAGCTTGAGCCCTGGGACGAGCACTGAAGCTTTCTTT. Residues: CASSLSPGTSTEAFF. Supplemented by reference TRBV5-1 and TRBJ1-1, the full variable domain reads KAGVTQTPRYLIKTRGQQVTLSCSPISGHRSVSWYQQTPGQGLQFLFEYFSETQRNKGNFPGRFSGRQFSNSRSEMNVSTLELGDSALYLCASSLSPGTSTEAFFGQGTRLTVV.